A selection of T cell receptor beta chains follows, all from one sample in a study of blood T cell repertoires in COVID-19. Sequencing was performed with immunoSEQ multiplex PCR; in TCRdb, only in-frame clones are kept and a portion is missing. The sample carries 150,000 or so clones, just under 85% recorded once. The source material was peripheral blood. The origin of the receptors is a woman in her thirties or forties with active or convalescent COVID-19. The CDR3 runs from the conserved cysteine through the conserved F or W. A D gene is named only where the DNA matches it firmly. For some rows the clone size is stated as once, few or many, or as a class when expanded; others skip it.

TRBD2,TRBV19,-,14,TRBJ2-7,TGTGCCAGTAGTAAGGTAGCGGGAGTTCTCGAGCAGTACTTC,CASSKVAGVLEQYF
TRBD1,TRBV3-1/TRBV3-2,-,13,TRBJ1-3,TGTGCCAGCACCGGACAGGGCGGGGACACCATATATTTT,CASTGQGGDTIYF
TRBD2,TRBV12-3/TRBV12-4,-,13,TRBJ2-3,TGTGCCAGCAGTTTCGGGGGGGAGGATACGCAGTATTTT,CASSFGGEDTQYF
-,TRBV20-1,-,14,TRBJ2-7,TGCAGTGCTAGTTACGCGGCGGCTTTCTACGAGCAGTACTTC,CSASYAAAFYEQYF
-,TRBV28,-,16,TRBJ2-1,TGTGCCAGCAGCCCTCCCTCTCTAGCGCCCTACAATGAGCAGTTCTTC,CASSPPSLAPYNEQFF
TRBD1,TRBV12-3/TRBV12-4,-,13,TRBJ1-2,TGTGCCAGCACCAGGACAGGGAACTATGGCTACACCTTC,CASTRTGNYGYTF
-,TRBV3-1/TRBV3-2,-,15,TRBJ2-1,TGTGCCAGCAGCCGCGGGCGGGGGCCTTACAATGAGCAGTTCTTC,CASSRGRGPYNEQFF
-,TRBV19,-,14,TRBJ2-1,TGTGCCAGTAGGAGCGGCTACACGGGGAATGAGCAGTTCTTC,CASRSGYTGNEQFF
-,TRBV18,once,12,TRBJ1-1,TGTGCCAGCTCTTCGAGTCGCACTGAAGCTTTCTTT,CASSSSRTEAFF
-,TRBV7-2,-,15,TRBJ1-5,TGTGCCAGCAGCTTAGGGGGCTACAGCAATCAGCCCCAGCATTTT,CASSLGGYSNQPQHF
TRBD1,TRBV7-2,-,19,TRBJ1-2,TGTGCCAGCACCCTAAGGGGGTCGACTTACAGGGGTCGGGACTATGGCTACACCTTC,CASTLRGSTYRGRDYGYTF
-,TRBV6-5,-,11,TRBJ1-1,TGTGCCAGCAAGGGGTACACAGAAGCTTTCTTT,CASKGYTEAFF
TRBD2,TRBV11-2,-,15,TRBJ2-5,TGTGCCAGCAGCCGTACCTGGCGGGAGGGGGAGACCCAGTACTTC,CASSRTWREGETQYF
TRBD1,TRBV9,-,15,TRBJ1-2,TGTGCCAGCAGCGTCCGGGACAGGGTGGGGTATGGCTACACCTTC,CASSVRDRVGYGYTF
TRBD1,TRBV2,-,14,TRBJ1-4,TGTGCCAGCAGGGCGGCAGGGGGGAAGGAAAAACTGTTTTTT,CASRAAGGKEKLFF
-,TRBV6-5,-,15,TRBJ1-1,TGTGCCAGCATTCAGGTGGGGGGATTCAGGACTGAAGCTTTCTTT,CASIQVGGFRTEAFF
-,TRBV19,-,14,TRBJ1-3,TGTGCCAGTGTCGAGACAGGAGGTTTGAACACCATATATTTT,CASVETGGLNTIYF
-,TRBV4-3,once,20,TRBJ2-3,TGCGCCAGCAGCCAAGAACCCTCGTATGGGGGAGGTCCTATCACAGATACGCAGTATTTT,CASSQEPSYGGGPITDTQYF
-,TRBV18,few,14,TRBJ2-7,TGTGCCAGCTCACCGCAGGGTGCCTCCTACGAGCAGTACTTC,CASSPQGASYEQYF
TRBD2,TRBV4-2,-,19,TRBJ2-1,TGTGCCAGCAGCCAAGATTCAGTGTTAGCGGGGGGCCGGGGGAATGAGCAGTTCTTC,CASSQDSVLAGGRGNEQFF
-,TRBV7-2,-,15,TRBJ1-1,TGTGCCAGCAGCTTAACGGGGGTCGGAGGGACTGAAGCTTTCTTT,CASSLTGVGGTEAFF
-,TRBV28,-,13,TRBJ1-6,TGTGCCAGCAGTTTAAGACAGTTCTCACCCCTCCACTTT,CASSLRQFSPLHF
-,TRBV6-5,-,15,TRBJ1-4,TGTGCCAGCAGTTACCGCAGTTCAACTAATGAAAAACTGTTTTTT,CASSYRSSTNEKLFF
TRBD1,TRBV5-5,-,20,TRBJ2-2,TGTGCCAGCAGCTTGGGTTCCTCAGGGGGCCTCACAAGGAACACCGGGGAGCTGTTTTTT,CASSLGSSGGLTRNTGELFF
-,TRBV5-1,-,14,TRBJ1-1,TGCGCCAGCAGCTTGGGGGGCATGAACACTGAAGCTTTCTTT,CASSLGGMNTEAFF
-,TRBV27,-,12,TRBJ2-3,TGTGCCAGCAGTTTATTGGGAGACACGCAGTATTTT,CASSLLGDTQYF
-,TRBV3-1/TRBV3-2,-,14,TRBJ1-5,TGTGCCAGCAGCTCGGACGGGAGGGGTGGGCCCCAGCATTTT,CASSSDGRGGPQHF
-,TRBV18,-,12,TRBJ2-7,TGTGCCAGCTCACTTAGTGCCTACGAGCAGTACTTC,CASSLSAYEQYF
TRBD1,TRBV19,-,16,TRBJ1-5,TGTGCCAGTAGTATAGCCGGGACAGGGTGGCTTCAGCCCCAGCATTTT,CASSIAGTGWLQPQHF
TRBD1,TRBV10-3,-,14,TRBJ1-1,TGTGCCATCAGGAGGGGGCAAAGGCCGACTGAAGCTTTCTTT,CAIRRGQRPTEAFF
TRBD2,TRBV6-4,-,15,TRBJ2-1,TGTGCCAGCAGTGACGAGGCTAGCGGGAGGGGTGAGCAGTTCTTC,CASSDEASGRGEQFF
-,TRBV5-1,-,11,TRBJ2-7,TGCGCCAGCAGCTTCGGGTACGAGCAGTACTTC,CASSFGYEQYF
-,TRBV10-3,once,12,TRBJ1-1,TGTGCCATCCGGACAGTGAACACTGAAGCTTTCTTT,CAIRTVNTEAFF
-,TRBV7-2,-,13,TRBJ1-2,TGTGCCAGCAGCTTAGGAGGGTTTTATGGCTACACCTTC,CASSLGGFYGYTF
TRBD1,TRBV16,-,16,TRBJ1-3,TGTGCCAGCAGCCGGGACAGCGGGTACTCTGGAAACACCATATATTTT,CASSRDSGYSGNTIYF
-,TRBV2,-,14,TRBJ1-5,TGTGCCAGCAGGGACGCAGGGGTGAGGCAGCCCCAGCATTTT,CASRDAGVRQPQHF
TRBD1,TRBV7-2,once,17,TRBJ2-1,TGTGCCAGCAGCTTAGCCCCAGGGGGTTTACGCTACAATGAGCAGTTCTTC,CASSLAPGGLRYNEQFF
-,TRBV5-1,-,15,TRBJ2-2,TGCGCCAGCAGCTCCGAGGCACTAATCGCCGGGGAGCTGTTTTTT,CASSSEALIAGELFF
-,TRBV3-1/TRBV3-2,-,13,TRBJ1-1,TGTGCCAGCAGCCAAGATTGGACAGTCGAAGCTTTCTTT,CASSQDWTVEAFF
TRBD2,TRBV27,few,15,TRBJ2-7,TGTGCCAGCAGCTTCTTACTAGCGGGAGGGCGCGAGCAGTACTTC,CASSFLLAGGREQYF
TRBD1,TRBV4-1,-,18,TRBJ1-5,TGCGCCAGCAGCCCCCACTCCTACGGGGCAGGGGGAGCGAAGCCCCAGCATTTT,CASSPHSYGAGGAKPQHF
-,TRBV6-1,-,13,TRBJ1-1,TGTGCCAGCAGTGAAGCTATCAGGGGTGAAGCTTTCTTT,CASSEAIRGEAFF
TRBD1,TRBV18,-,16,TRBJ1-5,TGTGCCAGCTCACCTTTCGGGACAGGGGGGAATCAGCCCCAGCATTTT,CASSPFGTGGNQPQHF
-,TRBV20-1,-,11,TRBJ2-7,TGCAGTGCTAACCACAGGGACGAGCAGTACTTC,CSANHRDEQYF
-,TRBV2,-,12,TRBJ1-1,TGTGCCAGCAGTATCCGACGGGGGGAAGCTTTCTTT,CASSIRRGEAFF
-,TRBV24-1,-,16,TRBJ1-5,TGTGCCACCAGTGATGGCCTCGGGAGGAGCAATCAGCCCCAGCATTTT,CATSDGLGRSNQPQHF
TRBD1,TRBV7-7,-,16,TRBJ2-3,TGTGCTAGCAGCCGGGGAGTAGACAGGGGCACAGATACGCAGTATTTT,CASSRGVDRGTDTQYF
TRBD1,TRBV19,-,14,TRBJ2-3,TGTGCCAGTAGTGACAGGGGGCTGGCAGATACGCAGTATTTT,CASSDRGLADTQYF
-,TRBV28,-,15,TRBJ1-4,TGTGCCAGCAGTACTCAACAGGGAACGAGGGAAAAACTGTTTTTT,CASSTQQGTREKLFF
TRBD2,TRBV18,-,15,TRBJ2-7,TGTGCCAGCTCACCGGCTAGCGGACTAACCTACGAGCAGTACTTC,CASSPASGLTYEQYF
TRBD1,TRBV19,-,15,TRBJ1-4,TGTGCCAGTAGTGAGAACAGGGGGCGAGGTGAAAAACTGTTTTTT,CASSENRGRGEKLFF
-,TRBV11-2,once,14,TRBJ2-7,TGTGCCAGCAGCTTAGTTCAGGGTTCCTACGAGCAGTACTTC,CASSLVQGSYEQYF
TRBD1,TRBV29-1,-,12,TRBJ1-5,TGCAGCGTCCAGGACAGGGATCAGCCCCAGCATTTT,CSVQDRDQPQHF
-,TRBV3-1/TRBV3-2,few,13,TRBJ1-2,TGTGCCAGCAGCCAAGAGCGCGCGGGCGGCTACACCTTC,CASSQERAGGYTF
-,TRBV18,-,15,TRBJ1-4,TGTGCCAGCTCACCAAGGGCAGGGACTAATGAAAAACTGTTTTTT,CASSPRAGTNEKLFF
TRBD1,TRBV19,-,17,TRBJ1-2,TGTGCCAGTAGGGATGACAGGGGAGGTCAGAACGACTATGGCTACACCTTC,CASRDDRGGQNDYGYTF
-,TRBV19,-,15,TRBJ1-2,TGTGCCAGTCGCCGGGGGACTCATAGGAGCTATGGCTACACCTTC,CASRRGTHRSYGYTF